These T cell receptor beta chains were read from a single sample in a study of shared clonotypes between healthy human individuals. Profiling relied on immunoSEQ multiplex PCR, and the TCRdb table lists in-frame clones only, not all of them. This table has around 340,000 clones, about 73% appearing once. Sequenced material: memory CD4+ T cells sorted from blood. Every receptor here comes from a man in his thirties or forties in good health. Both conserved end residues are part of each CDR3. The D gene is left open where the match is weak. Not all rows give a size; the values are once, few, many and, for expanded clones, a class.

V gene	D gene	clone size	J gene	CDR3 DNA	CDR3 protein
TRBV15	-	-	TRBJ2-5	TGTGCCACCAGCAGAGATTTCAAGGGGTTTCGGCAAGAGACCCAGTACTTC	CATSRDFKGFRQETQYF
TRBV6-1	-	many	TRBJ2-2	TGTGCCAGCAGACAGGGTAACACCGGGGAGCTGTTTTTT	CASRQGNTGELFF
TRBV5-1	-	-	TRBJ2-3	TGCGCCAGCAGCCCACTAACTAGGGAGATAGATACGCAGTATTTT	CASSPLTREIDTQYF
TRBV19	-	-	TRBJ2-2	TGTGCCAGTAGTACCATGACCATGGGGCGCACCGGGGAGCTGTTTTTT	CASSTMTMGRTGELFF
TRBV6-6	TRBD1	few	TRBJ1-5	TGTGCCAGCAGGTTACGGGGACAGGGAAGCAATCAGCCCCAGCATTTT	CASRLRGQGSNQPQHF
TRBV28	-	few	TRBJ1-5	TGTGCCAGCAGTCCAGTATTGATCAGGGAGGGTCAGCCCCAGCATTTT	CASSPVLIREGQPQHF
TRBV5-6	TRBD1	-	TRBJ1-2	TGTGCCAGCAGCTTTAACAGGGGGGATGGCTACACCTTC	CASSFNRGDGYTF
TRBV7-2	-	-	TRBJ2-3	TGTGCCAGCAGCTTAGGCCCCACAGATACGCAGTATTTT	CASSLGPTDTQYF
TRBV14	-	-	TRBJ1-1	TGTGCCAGCAGCTCTTTCGCTGAAGCTTTCTTT	CASSSFAEAFF
TRBV28	-	-	TRBJ1-5	TGTGCCAGCAGTTTGGGTGACTGGGGCAATCAGCCCCAGCATTTT	CASSLGDWGNQPQHF
TRBV6-6	-	-	TRBJ1-5	TGTGCCAGCAGTTATCTTCAGGGAGGGAATCAGCCCCAGCATTTT	CASSYLQGGNQPQHF
TRBV4-1	-	-	TRBJ2-1	TGCGCCAGCAGCCAAGATTGGCCCAATGAGCAGTTCTTC	CASSQDWPNEQFF
TRBV9	TRBD2	-	TRBJ2-1	TGTGCCAGCAGCGTAGGACTAGCGGATGACAATGAGCAGTTCTTC	CASSVGLADDNEQFF
TRBV7-3	-	-	TRBJ2-7	TGTGCCAGCAGCTTAACGCAGGTCCTCACCTACGAGCAGTACTTC	CASSLTQVLTYEQYF
TRBV5-6	-	-	TRBJ2-7	TGTGCCAGCAGTAAGGACAAGGGCCTTTCCTACGAGCAGTACTTC	CASSKDKGLSYEQYF
TRBV6-1	-	-	TRBJ2-1	TGTGCCAGCAGTCTTCAGGCCAGCTCCTACAATGAGCAGTTCTTC	CASSLQASSYNEQFF
TRBV27	TRBD1	many	TRBJ2-1	TGTGCCAGCAGTTTATTGGGGACAGGGGACCACAATGAGCAGTTCTTC	CASSLLGTGDHNEQFF
TRBV10-3	TRBD1	-	TRBJ1-3	TGTGCCATCACCCGACAGGGTGGAGACACCATATATTTT	CAITRQGGDTIYF
TRBV7-2	-	-	TRBJ1-3	TGTGCCAGCAGCTTAGAAGCGACTAGGGGAAACACCATATATTTT	CASSLEATRGNTIYF
TRBV27	-	-	TRBJ2-5	TGTGCCAGCAGTTTATTTAGCGGTGGGCGGGAGACCCAGTACTTC	CASSLFSGGRETQYF
TRBV15	-	-	TRBJ1-5	TGTGCCACCAGCAGAGATATTAGGACAGACAATCAGCCCCAGCATTTT	CATSRDIRTDNQPQHF
TRBV19	-	-	TRBJ1-5	TGTGCCAGTACCATTGCACAGGGAATTTTCCAGCCCCAGCATTTT	CASTIAQGIFQPQHF
TRBV5-1	TRBD1	-	TRBJ1-3	TGCGCCAGCAGCTCCATGACAGGGACTGGAAACACCATATATTTT	CASSSMTGTGNTIYF
TRBV27	-	-	TRBJ2-7	TGTGCCAGCAGACCGGGACGGGTGAGCTCCTACGAGCAGTACTTC	CASRPGRVSSYEQYF
TRBV2	TRBD1	few	TRBJ1-4	TGTGCCAGCAGTGTCAACAGGGGGAGTGTAGAAAAACTGTTTTTT	CASSVNRGSVEKLFF
TRBV7-3	-	-	TRBJ2-7	TGTGCCAGCAGCCGAGGCGGGGAACCCTCCTACGAGCAGTACTTC	CASSRGGEPSYEQYF
TRBV27	TRBD1	many	TRBJ2-1	TGTGCCAGCAGCCGCCATCTCCGGACAGGGGGCAATGAGCAGTTCTTC	CASSRHLRTGGNEQFF
TRBV27	-	many	TRBJ2-2	TGTGCCAGCAGTTTGGGTGTCGGGGAGCTGTTTTTT	CASSLGVGELFF
TRBV5-1	TRBD2	-	TRBJ2-1	TGCGCCAGCAGCTTAGCGGGAGGATCCCACAATGAGCAGTTCTTC	CASSLAGGSHNEQFF
TRBV19	-	-	TRBJ2-3	TGTGCCAGTAGTATAGCACTGACTAGAACAGATACGCAGTATTTT	CASSIALTRTDTQYF
TRBV7-8	TRBD2	-	TRBJ2-7	TGTGCCAGCAGCTTTTGGATGCAACCTAGCGGTGCCATCTACGAGCAGTACTTC	CASSFWMQPSGAIYEQYF
TRBV7-2	TRBD2	-	TRBJ2-7	TGTGCCAGCAGCTTAGTGGCGGGAGGCTACGAGCAGTACTTC	CASSLVAGGYEQYF
TRBV7-2	-	few	TRBJ1-1	TGTGCCAGCAGCTCAAGGGGAAACACTGAAGCTTTCTTT	CASSSRGNTEAFF
TRBV5-1	TRBD1	-	TRBJ2-7	TGCGCCAGCAGCTTGGCCGGGACAGGGGCCTACGAGCAGTACTTC	CASSLAGTGAYEQYF
TRBV1	-	few	TRBJ2-5	TGCACCAGCAGCCACCCCGGGAGAAGAATGCGGGCCGCGCAAGAGACCCAGTACTTC	CTSSHPGRRMRAAQETQYF
TRBV6-4	-	once	TRBJ2-1	TGTGCCAGCAGTCTTGAGGGGGGTGGCAATGAGCAGTTCTTC	CASSLEGGGNEQFF
TRBV5-1	TRBD2	-	TRBJ2-7	TGCGCCAGCAGCTTGGCGAGCGGGAGGGGCTACGAGCAGTACTTC	CASSLASGRGYEQYF
TRBV5-5	-	-	TRBJ2-3	TGTGCCAGCAGCTTGGTTCAGGGTGACACAGATACGCAGTATTTT	CASSLVQGDTDTQYF
TRBV18	-	-	TRBJ2-1	TGTGCCAGCTCACCAAGGATTAAGGATATTAATGAGCAGTTCTTC	CASSPRIKDINEQFF
TRBV4-3	-	-	TRBJ2-4	TGCGCCAGCAGCCAATCCTCTGGTGGAGCCAAAAACATTCAGTACTTC	CASSQSSGGAKNIQYF
TRBV2	-	-	TRBJ1-1	TGTGCCAGCGCGACGGGGGGCACTGAAGCTTTCTTT	CASATGGTEAFF
TRBV5-1	TRBD2	-	TRBJ2-3	TGCGCCAGCAGCTTGGCGCGGGGGGAGGAAGATACGCAGTATTTT	CASSLARGEEDTQYF
TRBV6-5	-	-	TRBJ1-1	TGTGCCAGCAGTTACTCCGGACGGGTGAACACTGAAGCTTTCTTT	CASSYSGRVNTEAFF